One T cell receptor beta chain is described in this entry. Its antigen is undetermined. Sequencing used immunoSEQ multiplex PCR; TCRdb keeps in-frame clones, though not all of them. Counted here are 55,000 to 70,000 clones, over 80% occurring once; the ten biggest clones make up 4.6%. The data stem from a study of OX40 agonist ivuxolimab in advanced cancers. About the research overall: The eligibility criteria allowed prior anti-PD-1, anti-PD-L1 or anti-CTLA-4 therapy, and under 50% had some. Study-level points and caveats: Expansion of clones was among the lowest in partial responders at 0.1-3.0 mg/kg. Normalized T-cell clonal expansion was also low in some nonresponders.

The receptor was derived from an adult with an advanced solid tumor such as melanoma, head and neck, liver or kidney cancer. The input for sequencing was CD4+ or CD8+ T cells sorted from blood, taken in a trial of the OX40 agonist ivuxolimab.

CDR3 DNA: TGTGCCAGCAGCTCCCGGGACGGATTTAATCAGCCCCAGCATTTT. It codes for CASSSRDGFNQPQHF. The chain uses TRBV9 and TRBJ1-5; D possibly corresponds to TRBD1 (5 bases). V shed 4 bases and J shed 4 bases, with 15 bases lying between them. The CDR3 is made up of 15 amino acids. CDR1 and CDR2 (germline): SGDLS, YYNGEE.